These T cell receptor beta chains were read from a single sample in a study of shared clonotypes between healthy human individuals. The method was immunoSEQ multiplex PCR; TCRdb's version includes in-frame clones alone and lacks a portion of them. The profile shows 800,000 to 1,200,000 clones, more than 75% of them singletons. Input material: memory CD4+ T cells from PBMCs. The receptors come from a man aged 18 to 35 in good health. Some clones in this sample may be carry-over from other donors' samples. CDR3s include the opening cysteine and the closing phenylalanine or tryptophan. The order of the fields is J gene, D gene, clone size, V gene, CDR3 DNA, CDR3 protein. D genes are given only for firm matches. Where a row states a size, it is once, few, many or the class of an expanded clone; other rows omit it.

J: TRBJ2-2; D: NA; size: NA; V: TRBV7-9; DNA: TGTGCCAGCAGCTCCCGCGTGGGGGAGCTGTTTTTT; CDR3: CASSSRVGELFF
J: TRBJ2-1; D: TRBD2; size: NA; V: TRBV2; DNA: TGTGCCAGCGGCGGGGCGGGAGGGATGGCGGGTGAGCAGTTCTTC; CDR3: CASGGAGGMAGEQFF
J: TRBJ1-6; D: NA; size: NA; V: TRBV9; DNA: TGTGCCAGCAGCCCGGGTCGGAGCTCCTATAATTCACCCCTCCACTTT; CDR3: CASSPGRSSYNSPLHF
J: TRBJ1-2; D: NA; size: NA; V: TRBV14; DNA: TGTGCCAGCAGCCAACTGACACCTCCTGGCTACACCTTC; CDR3: CASSQLTPPGYTF
J: TRBJ1-2; D: NA; size: few; V: TRBV6-1; DNA: TGTGCCAGCAGTGAAGTTTGGCAGGGTCAAGGCTACACCTTC; CDR3: CASSEVWQGQGYTF
J: TRBJ2-5; D: NA; size: NA; V: TRBV6-5; DNA: TGTGCCAGCAGTTTCAGGGCGAGAGGGGGAGAGACCCAGTACTTC; CDR3: CASSFRARGGETQYF
J: TRBJ1-2; D: NA; size: NA; V: TRBV28; DNA: TGTGCCAGCAGTTCGGGGACAAACTATGGCTACACCTTC; CDR3: CASSSGTNYGYTF
J: TRBJ2-7; D: NA; size: NA; V: TRBV2; DNA: TGTGCCAGCGGGGTTAGCAGGGGCGAGCAGTACTTC; CDR3: CASGVSRGEQYF
J: TRBJ1-1; D: NA; size: once; V: TRBV29-1; DNA: TGCAGCGGGTCACTACAGTGGGGCACTGAAGCTTTCTTT; CDR3: CSGSLQWGTEAFF
J: TRBJ1-2; D: NA; size: few; V: TRBV5-1; DNA: TGCGCCAGCAGCTTGGCCGAGATCTTTGGGAGAGGCTACACCTTC; CDR3: CASSLAEIFGRGYTF
J: TRBJ1-2; D: NA; size: once; V: TRBV6-1; DNA: TGTGCCAGCAGTGAAAGGGCCCGGGACGTCTATAGCTACACCTTC; CDR3: CASSERARDVYSYTF
J: TRBJ2-1; D: TRBD1; size: many; V: TRBV15; DNA: TGTGCCACCAGCTCAGGGACAGGGACGCGGTACAATGAGCAGTTCTTC; CDR3: CATSSGTGTRYNEQFF
J: TRBJ1-2; D: NA; size: NA; V: TRBV6-6; DNA: TGTGCCAGCAGTTACCCCTTTGACGGGAGGGCTTATGGCTACACCTTC; CDR3: CASSYPFDGRAYGYTF
J: TRBJ2-1; D: TRBD2; size: once; V: TRBV9; DNA: TGTGCCAGCAGCGTAGATACCCCTCTTGAGGTAGCGGGATACAATGAGCAGTTCTTC; CDR3: CASSVDTPLEVAGYNEQFF
J: TRBJ1-2; D: NA; size: NA; V: TRBV7-2; DNA: TGTGCCAGCAGCTTAGGCCCTGCAGTCTATGGCTACACCTTC; CDR3: CASSLGPAVYGYTF
J: TRBJ2-7; D: NA; size: NA; V: TRBV19; DNA: TGTGCCAGTAGTATAACAGGGCGTTTCTCCTACGAGCAGTACTTC; CDR3: CASSITGRFSYEQYF
J: TRBJ2-1; D: NA; size: many; V: TRBV5-4; DNA: TGTGCCAGCAGCGAGGACCCGAAATCCTACAATGAGCAGTTCTTC; CDR3: CASSEDPKSYNEQFF
J: TRBJ1-5; D: TRBD1; size: NA; V: TRBV30; DNA: TGTGCCTGGGGACAGGGCAATCAGCCCCAGCATTTT; CDR3: CAWGQGNQPQHF
J: TRBJ1-1; D: NA; size: NA; V: TRBV7-8; DNA: TGTGCCAGCAGCTATACAGCGGGAAACACTGAAGCTTTCTTT; CDR3: CASSYTAGNTEAFF
J: TRBJ2-2; D: NA; size: few; V: TRBV19; DNA: TGTGCCAGTAGTGCACAGGCCAGGATCGGAGGGGAGCTGTTTTTT; CDR3: CASSAQARIGGELFF
J: TRBJ2-3; D: TRBD1; size: NA; V: TRBV13; DNA: TGTGCCAGCAGCGCGGACAGGCGTGCGTACACAGATACGCAGTATTTT; CDR3: CASSADRRAYTDTQYF
J: TRBJ1-1; D: TRBD1; size: NA; V: TRBV30; DNA: TGTGCCTTACGACAGGGAACCCCTGAAGCTTTCTTT; CDR3: CALRQGTPEAFF
J: TRBJ1-2; D: TRBD1; size: NA; V: TRBV5-1; DNA: TGCGCCAGCAGCTTATTGACAGGGCCGGGAGGCTACACCTTC; CDR3: CASSLLTGPGGYTF
J: TRBJ2-7; D: NA; size: NA; V: TRBV7-9; DNA: TGTGCCAGCAGCGTAGGCTACGAGCAGTACTTC; CDR3: CASSVGYEQYF
J: TRBJ2-1; D: TRBD2; size: NA; V: TRBV14; DNA: TGTGCCAGCAGCCAGGGACTAGATTACAATGAGCAGTTCTTC; CDR3: CASSQGLDYNEQFF
J: TRBJ1-1; D: NA; size: NA; V: TRBV5-1; DNA: TGCGCCAGCACGAGTATCTCGCGGAACACTGAAGCTTTCTTT; CDR3: CASTSISRNTEAFF
J: TRBJ2-1; D: NA; size: NA; V: TRBV30; DNA: TGTGCCTGGAGCGGCGCCTACAATGAGCAGTTCTTC; CDR3: CAWSGAYNEQFF
J: TRBJ2-7; D: NA; size: NA; V: TRBV5-5; DNA: TGTGCCAGCAGCTTGCGGTTGGGTCAGTCCTACGAGCAGTACTTC; CDR3: CASSLRLGQSYEQYF
J: TRBJ2-7; D: NA; size: NA; V: TRBV6-5; DNA: TGTGCCAGCAGTTACTACGAAGGGCGCAGCGAGCAGTACTTC; CDR3: CASSYYEGRSEQYF
J: TRBJ1-5; D: TRBD1; size: NA; V: TRBV11-1; DNA: TGTGCCAGCAGCCCGGACAGGGCTCAGCCCCAGCATTTT; CDR3: CASSPDRAQPQHF
J: TRBJ2-7; D: NA; size: NA; V: TRBV5-1; DNA: TGCGCCAGCAGCCACCGCGGGCAGACCTACGAGCAGTACTTC; CDR3: CASSHRGQTYEQYF
J: TRBJ1-3; D: NA; size: NA; V: TRBV5-1; DNA: TGCGCCAGCAGCTTGGGGAAATCTGGAAACACCATATATTTT; CDR3: CASSLGKSGNTIYF
J: TRBJ1-2; D: NA; size: NA; V: TRBV19; DNA: TGTGCCACCTCCGAAACATGGGGGGGCTACACCTTC; CDR3: CATSETWGGYTF
J: TRBJ2-3; D: NA; size: NA; V: TRBV9; DNA: TGTGCCAGCAGCGCTATCCGGGACTCTGGAATCACAGATACGCAGTATTTT; CDR3: CASSAIRDSGITDTQYF
J: TRBJ1-1; D: NA; size: NA; V: TRBV11-2; DNA: TGTGCCAGCAACAGCGGGAGCACTGAAGCTTTCTTT; CDR3: CASNSGSTEAFF
J: TRBJ1-4; D: NA; size: NA; V: TRBV10-3; DNA: TGTGCCATCAGTGATCCGGGCCTCGGCGGGGAAAAACTGTTTTTT; CDR3: CAISDPGLGGEKLFF
J: TRBJ1-3; D: NA; size: NA; V: TRBV27; DNA: TGTGCCAGCAGTTTAAGCCCCGCCTTCTCTGGAAACACCATATATTTT; CDR3: CASSLSPAFSGNTIYF
J: TRBJ2-1; D: NA; size: few; V: TRBV29-1; DNA: TGCAGCGTCCTACGTGGGGGTTCTGCCTACAATGAGCAGTTCTTC; CDR3: CSVLRGGSAYNEQFF
J: TRBJ2-5; D: TRBD1; size: once; V: TRBV7-9; DNA: TGTGCCAGCAGCCCGTCCTCCGGGACAGGGCGGGGAGAGACCCAGTACTTC; CDR3: CASSPSSGTGRGETQYF
J: TRBJ1-2; D: TRBD1; size: NA; V: TRBV28; DNA: TGTGCCAGCAGTTTAGCCGGGACAGTCTATGGCTACACCTTC; CDR3: CASSLAGTVYGYTF
J: TRBJ2-3; D: TRBD2; size: NA; V: TRBV9; DNA: TGTGCCAGCAGCGTAGGTCTAGCGGGACCCACAGATACGCAGTATTTT; CDR3: CASSVGLAGPTDTQYF
J: TRBJ1-2; D: TRBD1; size: NA; V: TRBV7-9; DNA: TGTGCCAGCAGCTCTAGGGGACAGGGACCGCGCTACACCTTC; CDR3: CASSSRGQGPRYTF
J: TRBJ1-5; D: NA; size: NA; V: TRBV30; DNA: TGTGCCTGGAGTGTAAAGGGGCCAGGCAATCAGCCCCAGCATTTT; CDR3: CAWSVKGPGNQPQHF
J: TRBJ2-1; D: NA; size: NA; V: TRBV27; DNA: TGTGCCAGCAGTTTCGGCAGGGGAGGAGCGGGGAACCTCTACAATGAGCAGTTCTTC; CDR3: CASSFGRGGAGNLYNEQFF
J: TRBJ2-1; D: NA; size: many; V: TRBV5-4; DNA: TGTGCCAGCAGCTTGGTAGGGTTCCATGAGCAGTTCTTC; CDR3: CASSLVGFHEQFF
J: TRBJ2-7; D: NA; size: once; V: TRBV7-9; DNA: TGTGCCAGCAGCTTAGTACTCGGACGGTCCTACGAGCAGTACTTC; CDR3: CASSLVLGRSYEQYF
J: TRBJ2-2; D: NA; size: NA; V: TRBV15; DNA: TGTGCCACAATGAGGCGGGGGAACACCGGGGAGCTGTTTTTT; CDR3: CATMRRGNTGELFF
J: TRBJ2-2; D: TRBD2; size: once; V: TRBV9; DNA: TGTGCCAGCAGCTCGAACACCGGGACTAGCGGAGGCGGGGAGCTGTTTTTT; CDR3: CASSSNTGTSGGGELFF
J: TRBJ2-7; D: NA; size: NA; V: TRBV6-6; DNA: TGTGCCAGCAAACCAGACGGCGGTGGGTACGAGCAGTACTTC; CDR3: CASKPDGGGYEQYF
J: TRBJ2-7; D: TRBD1; size: few; V: TRBV28; DNA: TGTGCCAGCAATGGGGACAGGGAGGAGTTCTACGAGCAGTACTTC; CDR3: CASNGDREEFYEQYF
J: TRBJ1-2; D: NA; size: NA; V: TRBV7-9; DNA: TGTGCCAGCAGCTCAGAGATGCGTGGCTACACCTTC; CDR3: CASSSEMRGYTF
J: TRBJ2-5; D: NA; size: NA; V: TRBV2; DNA: TGTGCCAGCAGTGGTCTAGACCAAGAGACCCAGTACTTC; CDR3: CASSGLDQETQYF
J: TRBJ1-1; D: NA; size: NA; V: TRBV7-2; DNA: TGTGCCAGCAGCTTAGCGCTCATCTATACTGAAGCTTTCTTT; CDR3: CASSLALIYTEAFF
J: TRBJ2-6; D: TRBD1; size: NA; V: TRBV28; DNA: TGTGCCAGCAGTTCATTCTCGGGACAGGCTCTCTCTGGGGCCAACGTCCTGACTTTC; CDR3: CASSSFSGQALSGANVLTF
J: TRBJ1-2; D: TRBD1; size: NA; V: TRBV19; DNA: TGTGCCAGTAGTATCGGAGGACAGGGACACTATGGCTACACCTTC; CDR3: CASSIGGQGHYGYTF
J: TRBJ2-1; D: TRBD2; size: once; V: TRBV18; DNA: TGTGCCAGCTCCCCGGTGGGAGGGACTTCCTACAATGAGCAGTTCTTC; CDR3: CASSPVGGTSYNEQFF
J: TRBJ2-2; D: TRBD1; size: once; V: TRBV7-3; DNA: TGTGCCAGCAGCTCGGGACAGTATAGCGGGGAGCTGTTTTTT; CDR3: CASSSGQYSGELFF